The 32 T cell receptor beta chains in this list originate from one sample, sequenced in a study of blood T cell repertoires in COVID-19. Generated by immunoSEQ multiplex PCR, the TCRdb table keeps only in-frame clones and is missing some. The sample has some 180,000 clones; roughly 81% are singletons. The sample was peripheral blood. The receptors shown here come from a woman aged 40-49 years with COVID-19, enrolled during active disease.

The V call is TRBV19, the J call TRBJ1-1; D unresolved. The CDR3 length is 14 residues. The germline V and J ends were trimmed by 3 bases and 8 bases, with 16 bases remaining between them. CDR1 and CDR2 from the germline V gene are LNHDA and SQIVND (reference sequence). CDR3 DNA sequence: TGTGCCAGTAGTATGTCGGGAATACGACTCGAAGCTTTCTTT. Its protein product is CASSMSGIRLEAFF.

This rearrangement joins TRBV7-9 to TRBJ2-7; 8 bases are shared with TRBD2. This CDR3 is 12 amino acids long. Germline CDR1 is SEHNR and CDR2 is FQNEAQ (reference sequence). The ends lost 10 bases at V and 7 bases at J; junction bases unmatched: 9. The CDR3 is CATRGGSWEQYF. CDR3 DNA sequence: TGTGCCACCCGGGGGGGCTCTTGGGAGCAGTACTTC.

This sequence joins TRBV4-1 and TRBJ2-7; D is possibly TRBD1 (6 bases). Germline CDR1 is MGHRA and CDR2 is YSYEKL. Trimming took 1 base from V and 2 from J, leaving 9 bases between them. The CDR3 consists of 14 residues. This CDR3 reads CASSQGQVPYEQYF. CDR3 DNA sequence: TGCGCCAGCAGCCAAGGACAGGTGCCCTACGAGCAGTACTTC.

The V call is TRBV29-1, the J call TRBJ2-7, with TRBD1 as a possible D gene (7 bases). The CDR3 is made up of 14 amino acids. From germline, CDR1 is SQVTM and CDR2 ANQGSEA. V lost 0 bases and J lost 4, with 13 bases in between. The CDR3 spells CSVEDGAGGYEQYF. CDR3 sequence (DNA): TGCAGCGTTGAAGATGGGGCAGGGGGGTACGAGCAGTACTTC.

This chain connects TRBV18 to TRBJ2-3; 10 nucleotides align to TRBD2. The germline V gene encodes CDR1 KGHSH and CDR2 LQKENI. With 0 bases clipped from V and 1 base from J, the junction kept 1 base outside the gene matches. The CDR3 consists of 16 residues. The DNA of the CDR3 is TGTGCCAGCTCACCACCCCTAGCGGGGGGCACAGATACGCAGTATTTT. It codes for CASSPPLAGGTDTQYF. The variable domain in full, completed from reference TRBV18 and TRBJ2-3, reads NAGVMQNPRHLVRRRGQEARLRCSPMKGHSHVYWYRQLPEEGLKFMVYLQKENIIDESGMPKERFSAEFPKEGPSILRIQQVVRGDSAAYFCASSPPLAGGTDTQYFGPGTRLTVL.

The chain recombines TRBV2 with TRBJ2-7; 8 bases fit TRBD1. The germline V gene encodes CDR1 SNHLY and CDR2 FYNNEI. V lost 6 bases and J lost 0; bases outside the gene matches: 4. The CDR3 consists of 14 residues. This CDR3 is CASSRDRSSYEQYF. CDR3 DNA: TGTGCCAGCAGCCGGGACAGGAGCTCCTACGAGCAGTACTTC.

J is TRBJ2-7 and V is TRBV15; possibly TRBD2 for D (6 bases). V was shortened by 0 bases and J by 1 base, with 10 bases between the two germline ends. This CDR3 contains 15 residues. Germline lookup yields CDR1 LNHNV and CDR2 YYDKDF (reference sequence). CDR3 nucleotides: TGTGCCACCAGCAGAGAAACGGGGGTATCCTACGAGCAGTACTTC. This encodes CATSRETGVSYEQYF.

The chain couples TRBV27 to TRBJ2-1; D remains unclear. The germline V and J ends were trimmed by 5 bases and 5 bases, with 16 bases remaining between them. The germline V gene has CDR1 MNHEY and CDR2 SMNVEV (reference sequence). The CDR3 runs 15 residues. The CDR3 nucleotides are TGTGCCAGCAGTAGGTCGGTAGCCCCCCACAATGAGCAGTTCTTC. Amino acids: CASSRSVAPHNEQFF.

This clone is labeled as medium-sized. The chain carries TRBV6-5 and TRBJ2-7, with D possibly TRBD1 on 6 matching bases. Deletions cut 6 bases from V and 7 bases from J, with 22 bases between. The germline gives CDR1 MNHEY, CDR2 SVGAGI. The CDR3 sequence is 15 residues long. CDR3 loop: CASSTSSGGPVEQYF. The CDR3 coding sequence is TGTGCCAGCAGCACCTCCTCTGGGGGCCCTGTGGAGCAGTACTTC.

There are a few counts of this clone. The chain combines TRBV10-3 with TRBJ1-6, with TRBD1 matching 7 bases. Trimming at V came to 2 bases and at J to 9 bases, leaving 13 bases not matched to a gene. Germline V gene data show CDR1 as ENHRY and CDR2 as SYGVKD. This CDR3 region has 17 residues. DNA for the CDR3: TGTGCCATCAGTGAGACATCAGGGGGAGCGTTAGCTTCACCCCTCCACTTT. Protein product: CAISETSGGALASPLHF.

The chain combines TRBV4-1 with TRBJ1-6; perhaps TRBD1 as D (5 bases). V lost 2 bases to trimming and J lost 6 bases, with 14 bases between them. Germline assignment: CDR1 MGHRA and CDR2 YSYEKL. This CDR3 comprises 16 residues. The CDR3 region is CASSQIQGMGNSPLHF. The CDR3 coding sequence is TGCGCCAGCAGCCAAATCCAGGGAATGGGTAATTCACCCCTCCACTTT.

The chain uses TRBV9 and TRBJ2-1, with D maybe TRBD2 (6 bases). CDR1 SGDLS and CDR2 YYNGEE come from the germline V gene. V lost 0 bases, J lost 9 bases, and 10 bases lay in between. This CDR3 comprises 13 residues. CDR3 bases: TGTGCCAGCAGCGTAGTGTTGGAGGGTGAGCAGTTCTTC. Its protein product is CASSVVLEGEQFF.

Here the CDR3 DNA reads TGTGCCAGCAGCCAGGGGTCCCAGGGGCCAGGAGCTTTCTTT. It is translated as CASSQGSQGPGAFF. The V call is TRBV7-9, the J call TRBJ1-1, with D perhaps TRBD1 (6 bases). Germline V gene lookup returns CDR1 SEHNR and CDR2 FQNEAQ (reference sequence). The V end lost 5 bases, the J end lost 10 bases, and 20 bases lay between the germline ends. The CDR3 totals 14 residues.

V gene TRBV30 combines with J gene TRBJ1-3; D is perhaps TRBD1 (5 bases). Germline CDR1 and CDR2: GTSNPN and SVGIG (reference sequence). The CDR3 runs to 14 residues. Trimming took 5 bases from V and 0 from J, leaving 11 bases between them. The CDR3 here is CAWGQDSSGNTIYF. For the CDR3, the DNA is TGTGCCTGGGGTCAAGACAGCTCTGGAAACACCATATATTTT.

The chain couples TRBV30 to TRBJ2-1, with D perhaps TRBD2 (5 bases). V was cut by 6 bases and J by 7 bases, with 13 bases left in between. The CDR3 contains 12 residues. From germline, CDR1 is GTSNPN and CDR2 SVGIG (reference sequence). CDR3 amino acids: CACSPGGNEQFF. The DNA for the CDR3 is TGTGCCTGTAGTCCGGGCGGGAATGAGCAGTTCTTC.

The rearrangement links TRBV18 to TRBJ1-1; 9 nucleotides align to TRBD1. The CDR3 has 17 residues. Unmatched junction bases numbered 8, after V lost 2 bases and J lost 1 base. The V gene's germline CDR1 is KGHSH and CDR2 LQKENI. The CDR3 protein is CASSPVALDRGNTEAFF. The CDR3 bases are TGTGCCAGCTCACCAGTTGCTCTGGACAGGGGGAACACTGAAGCTTTCTTT.

The chain combines TRBV27 with TRBJ2-6; no clear D gene. Germline loops: CDR1 MNHEY, CDR2 SMNVEV (reference sequence). Trimming left V 4 bases short and J 0 bases short, with 7 bases between. CDR3 length equals 15 residues. In nucleotides, the CDR3 is TGTGCCAGCAGTTCCTTGTCCTCTGGGGCCAACGTCCTGACTTTC. It yields the protein CASSSLSSGANVLTF. The variable domain in full, with the rest retrieved from reference TRBV27 and TRBJ2-6, is EAQVTQNPRYLITVTGKKLTVTCSQNMNHEYMSWYRQDPGLGLRQIYYSMNVEVTDKGDVPEGYKVSRKEKRNFPLILESPSPNQTSLYFCASSSLSSGANVLTFGAGSRLTVL.

The chain carries TRBV28 and TRBJ2-7; no firm D call. Germline V CDR1 and CDR2: MDHEN, SYDVKM. The CDR3 covers 16 residues. Trimming took off 7 bases at V and 0 bases at J, with 19 bases between the two ends. The CDR3 DNA follows: TGTGCCAGCACCTTTACACCGTTGGCAGTCTCCTACGAGCAGTACTTC. It yields the protein CASTFTPLAVSYEQYF.

This clone was picked up a small number of times. The V gene is TRBV6-4, the J gene TRBJ2-3, with 11 bases lining up with TRBD2. The germline gives CDR1 MRHNA, CDR2 SNTAGT. Trimming removed 5 bases from V and 6 bases from J; junction bases left unmatched: 7. This CDR3 has 15 residues. In DNA, the CDR3 is TGTGCCAGCAGTCCACTAGCGGGGGAAGGGGATACGCAGTATTTT. Amino acids: CASSPLAGEGDTQYF.

V gene TRBV5-1 combines with J gene TRBJ2-7, with 9 nucleotides matching TRBD1. V dropped 5 bases and J dropped 3; count of bases not matched to a gene: 12. Germline CDR1 and CDR2: SGHRS and YFSETQ. CDR3 length: 16 amino acids. CDR3 nucleotide sequence: TGCGCCAGCAGTCCCTCAGGGGGACAGGGTTTCTACGAGCAGTACTTC. It codes for CASSPSGGQGFYEQYF.

This clone was counted once. The chain is built from TRBV9 and TRBJ2-6; weak D call: TRBD2 (6 bases). Germline V gene lookup returns CDR1 SGDLS and CDR2 YYNGEE. V was cut by 5 bases and J by 2 bases, with 20 bases left in between. The CDR3 consists of 18 residues. The chain's CDR3 is CASSQTPGLGTGANVLTF. CDR3 in DNA: TGTGCCAGCAGTCAGACTCCGGGACTGGGGACTGGGGCCAACGTCCTGACTTTC.

V usage is TRBV5-4 and J usage is TRBJ1-4; D is possibly TRBD1 (5 bases). Germline-derived CDR1 and CDR2 are SGHNT and YYREEE (reference sequence). V lost 1 base and J lost 5, with 12 bases in between. The CDR3 is made up of 15 amino acids. CDR3 nucleotides: TGTGCCAGCAGCTTGACAGGAGGGCGGAATGAAAAACTGTTTTTT. Translation gives CASSLTGGRNEKLFF.

The chain has TRBV6-5 and TRBJ2-2; D remains ambiguous. Germline loops: CDR1 MNHEY, CDR2 SVGAGI. The V end lost 11 bases, the J end lost 4 bases, and 14 bases lay between the germline ends. The CDR3 totals 13 residues. The CDR3 DNA follows: TGTGCCGGCCAGCCCCCGGGCACCGGGGAGCTGTTTTTT. Translation gives CAGQPPGTGELFF.

CDR3 amino acids: CASSQAQGRTGANVLTF. Here the CDR3 DNA reads TGTGCCAGCAGCCAAGCACAGGGGAGAACTGGGGCCAACGTCCTGACTTTC. The chain recombines TRBV3-1 (or the pseudogene TRBV3-2) with TRBJ2-6; 7 bases are shared with TRBD1. Germline assignment: CDR1 LGHDT and CDR2 YNNKEL (reference sequence). CDR3 length equals 17 residues. The trim removed 1 base at V and 2 bases at J, leaving 5 bases unmatched.

The rearrangement uses TRBV7-2 and TRBJ2-7; 13 positions match TRBD2. CDR3 length: 14 residues. The junction had 5 bases not matched to a gene; V was cut back by 5 bases and J by 7 bases. Germline lookup yields CDR1 SGHTA and CDR2 FQGNSA. CDR3 in amino acids: CASSHGLAGEEQYF. The CDR3 DNA is TGTGCCAGCAGCCATGGACTAGCGGGAGAGGAGCAGTACTTC.

V gene TRBV15 combines with J gene TRBJ1-5; 9 bases match TRBD1. V shed 4 bases and J 5 bases; nucleotides not matched to a gene: 6. The germline V gene encodes CDR1 LNHNV and CDR2 YYDKDF (reference sequence). CDR3 size: 15 residues. CDR3: CATSTGQGLDQPQHF. In nucleotides, the CDR3 is TGTGCCACCAGCACGGGACAGGGCTTGGATCAGCCCCAGCATTTT. Using reference TRBV15 and TRBJ1-5 for the parts outside the CDR3, the full variable domain is DAMVIQNPRYQVTQFGKPVTLSCSQTLNHNVMYWYQQKSSQAPKLLFHYYDKDFNNEADTPDNFQSRRPNTSFCFLDIRSPGLGDTAMYLCATSTGQGLDQPQHFGDGTRLSIL.

This clone was seen just once. The CDR3 DNA is TGCAGCGCCCGACAGGGGGCTGCGCAGTATTTT. Translating gives CSARQGAAQYF. The chain links TRBV29-1 to TRBJ2-3; 10 bases map to TRBD1. The CDR3 extends over 11 amino acids. With V trimmed by 7 bases and J by 10 bases, 5 bases remained unmatched. The germline V gene has CDR1 SQVTM and CDR2 ANQGSEA.

The chain employs TRBV9 and TRBJ1-5; 7 positions agree with TRBD1. Germline V gene lookup returns CDR1 SGDLS and CDR2 YYNGEE. There are 14 residues in the CDR3. V gave up 4 bases and J gave up 3 bases; unmatched junction bases: 4. CDR3 DNA sequence: TGTGCCAGCAGCCTAACAGGGGCCAATCAGCCCCAGCATTTT. Amino acids: CASSLTGANQPQHF.

V and J are TRBV28 and TRBJ1-2, with 9 bases that match TRBD1. V dropped 4 bases and J dropped 4; count of bases not matched to a gene: 7. The CDR3 consists of 15 residues. Germline V CDR1 and CDR2: MDHEN, SYDVKM. CDR3 nucleotide sequence: TGTGCCAGCAGTTCAAGGACAGGGGTGGCCTATGGCTACACCTTC. It specifies CASSSRTGVAYGYTF.

The CDR3 protein is CASSFLGGRSYNEQFF. CDR3 nucleotides: TGTGCCAGCAGTTTCCTTGGCGGGAGGTCCTACAATGAGCAGTTCTTC. The rearrangement uses TRBV27 and TRBJ2-1; 8 bases fit TRBD2. The CDR3 runs 16 residues. J lost 1 base, V lost 3 bases, and 5 bases had no gene match. Germline CDR1 and CDR2: MNHEY and SMNVEV (reference sequence).

This clone was seen a single time. The rearrangement links TRBV6-1 to TRBJ1-2; no reliable D call. CDR1 and CDR2 from the germline V gene are MNHNS and SASEGT. Trimming stripped 2 bases from V and 3 bases from J, with 7 bases between. The CDR3 sequence is 13 residues long. CDR3 sequence (DNA): TGTGCCAGCAGTGAACAGGAACACTATGGCTACACCTTC. Its translation is CASSEQEHYGYTF.

This clone was found many times. The gene calls are TRBV3-1 (or the pseudogene TRBV3-2) and TRBJ2-7; 12 bases fit TRBD2. The CDR3 is 16 residues long. The germline V gene encodes CDR1 LGHDT and CDR2 YNNKEL (reference sequence). With 4 bases clipped from V and 5 bases from J, the junction kept 9 bases outside the gene matches. The CDR3 spells CASSPSRLAGGNEQYF. Here the CDR3 DNA reads TGTGCCAGCAGCCCCTCCCGGCTAGCGGGAGGGAACGAGCAGTACTTC.